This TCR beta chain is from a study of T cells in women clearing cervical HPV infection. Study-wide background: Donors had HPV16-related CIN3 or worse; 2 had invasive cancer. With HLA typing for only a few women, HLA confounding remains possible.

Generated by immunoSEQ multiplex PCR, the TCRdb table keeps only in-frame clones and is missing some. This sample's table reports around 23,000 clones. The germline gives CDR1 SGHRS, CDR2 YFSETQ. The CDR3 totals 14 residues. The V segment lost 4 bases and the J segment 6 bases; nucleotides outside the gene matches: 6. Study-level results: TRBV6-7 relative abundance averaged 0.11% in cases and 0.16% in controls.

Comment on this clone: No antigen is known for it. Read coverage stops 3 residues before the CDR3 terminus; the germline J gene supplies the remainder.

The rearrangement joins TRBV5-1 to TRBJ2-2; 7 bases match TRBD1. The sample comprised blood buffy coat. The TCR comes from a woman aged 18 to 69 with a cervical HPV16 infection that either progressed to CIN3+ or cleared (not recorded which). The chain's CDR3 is CASSIRQGAGELFF. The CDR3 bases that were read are TGCGCCAGCAGCATACGACAGGGAGCCGGGGAG. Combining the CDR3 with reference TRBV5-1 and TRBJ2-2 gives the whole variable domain KAGVTQTPRYLIKTRGQQVTLSCSPISGHRSVSWYQQTPGQGLQFLFEYFSETQRNKGNFPGRFSGRQFSNSRSEMNVSTLELGDSALYLCASSIRQGAGELFFGEGSRLTVL.